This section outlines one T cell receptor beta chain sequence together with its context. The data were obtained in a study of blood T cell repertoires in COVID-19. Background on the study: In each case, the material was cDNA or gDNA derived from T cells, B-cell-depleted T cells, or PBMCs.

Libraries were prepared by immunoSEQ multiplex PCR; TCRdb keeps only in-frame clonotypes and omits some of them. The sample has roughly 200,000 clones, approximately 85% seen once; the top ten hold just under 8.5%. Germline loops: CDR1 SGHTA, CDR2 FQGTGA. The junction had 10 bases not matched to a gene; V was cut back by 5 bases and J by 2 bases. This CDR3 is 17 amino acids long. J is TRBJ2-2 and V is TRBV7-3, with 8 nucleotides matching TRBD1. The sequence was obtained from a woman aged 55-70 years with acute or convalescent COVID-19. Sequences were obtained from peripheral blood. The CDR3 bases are TGTGCCAGCAGCCCGAACCCAGGGGGCCTAAACACCGGGGAGCTGTTTTTT. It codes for CASSPNPGGLNTGELFF.